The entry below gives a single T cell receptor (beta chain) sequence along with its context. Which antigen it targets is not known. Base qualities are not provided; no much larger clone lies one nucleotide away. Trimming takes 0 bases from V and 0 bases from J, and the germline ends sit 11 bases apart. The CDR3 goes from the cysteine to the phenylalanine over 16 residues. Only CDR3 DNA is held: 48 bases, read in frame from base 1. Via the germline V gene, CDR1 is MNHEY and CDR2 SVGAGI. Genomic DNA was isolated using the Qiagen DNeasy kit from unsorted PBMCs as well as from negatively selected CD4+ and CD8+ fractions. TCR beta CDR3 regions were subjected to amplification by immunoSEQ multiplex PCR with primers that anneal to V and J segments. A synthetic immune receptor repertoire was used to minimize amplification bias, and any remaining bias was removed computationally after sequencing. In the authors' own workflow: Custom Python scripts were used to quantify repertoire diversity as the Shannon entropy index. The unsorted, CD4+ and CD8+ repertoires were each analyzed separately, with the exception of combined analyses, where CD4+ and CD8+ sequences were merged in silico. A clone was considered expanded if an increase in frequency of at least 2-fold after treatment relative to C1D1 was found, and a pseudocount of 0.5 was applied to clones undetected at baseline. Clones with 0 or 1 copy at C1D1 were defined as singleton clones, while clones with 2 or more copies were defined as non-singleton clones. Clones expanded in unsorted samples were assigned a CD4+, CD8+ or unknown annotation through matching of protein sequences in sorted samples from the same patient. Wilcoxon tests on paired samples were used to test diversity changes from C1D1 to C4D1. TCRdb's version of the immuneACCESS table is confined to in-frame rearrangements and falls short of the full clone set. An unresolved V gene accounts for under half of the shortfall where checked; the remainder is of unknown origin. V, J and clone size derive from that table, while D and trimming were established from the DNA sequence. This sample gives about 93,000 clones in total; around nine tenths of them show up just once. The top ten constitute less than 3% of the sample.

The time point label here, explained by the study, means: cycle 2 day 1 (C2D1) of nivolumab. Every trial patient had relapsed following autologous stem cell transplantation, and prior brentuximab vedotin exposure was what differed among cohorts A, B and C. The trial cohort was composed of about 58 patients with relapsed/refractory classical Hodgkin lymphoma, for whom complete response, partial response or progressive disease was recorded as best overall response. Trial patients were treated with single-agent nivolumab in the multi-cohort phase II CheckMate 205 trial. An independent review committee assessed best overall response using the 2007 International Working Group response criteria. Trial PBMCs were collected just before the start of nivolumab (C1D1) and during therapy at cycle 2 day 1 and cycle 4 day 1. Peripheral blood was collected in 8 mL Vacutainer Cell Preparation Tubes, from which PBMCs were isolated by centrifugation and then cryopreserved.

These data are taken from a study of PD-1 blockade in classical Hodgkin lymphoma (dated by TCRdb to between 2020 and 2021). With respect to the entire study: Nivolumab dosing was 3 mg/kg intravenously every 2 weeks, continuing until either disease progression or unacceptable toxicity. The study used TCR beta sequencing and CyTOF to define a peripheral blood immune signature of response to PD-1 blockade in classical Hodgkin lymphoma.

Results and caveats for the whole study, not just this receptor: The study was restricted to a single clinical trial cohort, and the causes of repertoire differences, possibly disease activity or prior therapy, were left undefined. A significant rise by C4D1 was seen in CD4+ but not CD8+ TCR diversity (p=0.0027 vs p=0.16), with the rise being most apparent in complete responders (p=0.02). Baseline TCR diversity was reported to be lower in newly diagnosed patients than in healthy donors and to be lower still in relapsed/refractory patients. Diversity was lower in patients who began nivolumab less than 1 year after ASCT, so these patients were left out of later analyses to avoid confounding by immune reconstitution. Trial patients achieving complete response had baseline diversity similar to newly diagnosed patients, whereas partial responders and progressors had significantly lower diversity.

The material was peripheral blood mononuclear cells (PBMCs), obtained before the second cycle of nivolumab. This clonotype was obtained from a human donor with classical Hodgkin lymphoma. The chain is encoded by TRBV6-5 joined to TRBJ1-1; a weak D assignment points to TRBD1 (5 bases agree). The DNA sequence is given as TGTGCCAGCAGTTACTCGATTCAGGGACTGAACACTGAAGCTTTCTTT. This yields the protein CASSYSIQGLNTEAFF.